The 25 T cell receptor beta chains in this list originate from one sample, sequenced in a study of CD8 T cells in ankylosing spondylitis. General study points: A TCR beta motif of eight or nine highly homologous variants seemed to mark ankylosing spondylitis blood.

These receptors' targets are unknown. TCRdb re-called the 5' RACE reads with MiXCR, one entry per CDR3 protein. The sample records around 220,000 distinct CDR3 sequences, 18% being singletons. The sequenced material came from blood, either unsorted or a sorted T cell fraction (not recorded which). The receptors originated from a male donor with ankylosing spondylitis.

This clonotype was found a few times. The rearrangement uses TRBV6-1 and TRBJ1-2; D uncertain. The CDR3 extends over 13 amino acids. Germline CDR1 MNHNS, CDR2 SASEGT. V was pared by 7 bases and J by 8 bases, with 17 bases between. For the CDR3, the DNA is TGTGCCAGCACCCTCCGACTTCAGGCCGGCTACACCTTC. Encoded protein: CASTLRLQAGYTF.

Ten or more counts support this clonotype. The chain combines TRBV12-5 with TRBJ2-1; D not certain. This CDR3 comprises 14 residues. CDR1 LGHNT and CDR2 FRNRAP come from the germline V gene. Deletions cut 0 bases from V and 5 bases from J, with 8 bases between. CDR3 nucleotides: TGTGCTAGTGGTTTGGTCTACAGAGACAATGAGCAGTTCTTC. Protein: CASGLVYRDNEQFF.

The chain recombines TRBV28 with TRBJ2-7, with a weak D call TRBD2 (6 bases). This CDR3 spans 14 amino acids. V lost 2 bases, J lost 4 bases, and 12 bases lay in between. Per germline, CDR1 MDHEN and CDR2 SYDVKM. CDR3 DNA: TGTGCCAGCAGTTTAGGGGACGGGACTTACGAGCAGTACTTC. Protein sequence: CASSLGDGTYEQYF. Drawing the rest from reference TRBV28 and TRBJ2-7, the complete variable domain is DVKVTQSSRYLVKRTGEKVFLECVQDMDHENMFWYRQDPGLGLRLIYFSYDVKMKEKGDIPEGYSVSREKKERFSLILESASTNQTSMYLCASSLGDGTYEQYFGPGTRLTVT.

This CDR3 is CASSQDIDTIYF. DNA for the CDR3: TGTGCCAGCAGCCAAGATATAGACACCATATATTTT. The chain employs TRBV3-1 and TRBJ1-3; D call uncertain. Germline V gene data show CDR1 as LGHDT and CDR2 as YNNKEL (reference sequence). The V end lost 0 bases, the J end lost 8 bases, and 5 bases lay between the germline ends. The CDR3 runs 12 residues.

This clonotype turned up a few times. This chain connects TRBV11-2 to TRBJ2-2; 15 bases line up with TRBD2. The trim removed 3 bases at V and 0 bases at J, leaving 11 bases unmatched. This CDR3 has 21 residues. In germline, CDR1 is SGHAT, CDR2 FQNNGV. The CDR3 loop reads CASSLALGLAGGPANTGELFF. CDR3 coding DNA: TGTGCCAGCAGCTTGGCTCTAGGACTAGCGGGGGGGCCCGCGAACACCGGGGAGCTGTTTTTT. The variable domain in full, with the rest retrieved from reference TRBV11-2 and TRBJ2-2, is EAGVAQSPRYKIIEKRQSVAFWCNPISGHATLYWYQQILGQGPKLLIQFQNNGVVDDSQLPKDRFSAERLKGVDSTLKIQPAKLEDSAVYLCASSLALGLAGGPANTGELFFGEGSRLTVL.

This clonotype has only a few counts. The chain combines TRBV5-1 with TRBJ2-7; D unclear. Trimming took 1 base from V and 0 from J, leaving 5 bases between them. Looked up from germline, CDR1 is SGHRS and CDR2 is YFSETQ. The CDR3 extends over 13 amino acids. CDR3 in amino acids: CASSLYTSYEQYF. The CDR3 DNA is TGCGCCAGCAGCTTGTACACCTCCTACGAGCAGTACTTC.

This chain connects TRBV6-2 or TRBV6-3 to TRBJ2-7; the D is unclear. Germline CDR1 reads MNHEY; CDR2 reads SVGEGT. Trimming removed 1 base at V and 3 bases at J, with 7 bases between. CDR3 size: 13 residues. As DNA, the CDR3 is TGTGCCAGCAGTTACTTTGTCCACTACGAGCAGTACTTC. It is translated as CASSYFVHYEQYF.

The V gene is TRBV30, the J gene TRBJ2-2, with a tentative D call TRBD2 (6 bases). The V gene's germline CDR1 is GTSNPN and CDR2 SVGIG (reference sequence). The V and J ends lost 3 bases and 3 bases respectively, with 11 bases between them. This CDR3 is 14 amino acids long. This CDR3 reads CAWRGPGDTGELFF. In nucleotides, the CDR3 is TGTGCCTGGAGGGGGCCGGGAGACACCGGGGAGCTGTTTTTT.

The chain uses TRBV7-9 and TRBJ2-1; the match to TRBD2 covers 7 bases. The V and J ends lost 5 bases and 2 bases, in that order; junction bases with no gene match: 12. This CDR3 is 17 amino acids long. CDR1 SEHNR and CDR2 FQNEAQ come from the germline V gene (reference sequence). CDR3 amino acids: CASSPRGAGRTYNEQFF. The CDR3 DNA is TGTGCCAGCAGCCCCCGGGGAGCGGGACGTACCTACAATGAGCAGTTCTTC.

The rearrangement uses TRBV9 and TRBJ2-5, with a tentative D call TRBD1 (6 bases). Germline V gene sequence: CDR1 SGDLS, CDR2 YYNGEE. V dropped 7 bases and J dropped 3 bases, with 19 bases sitting between them. This CDR3 spans 15 amino acids. The CDR3 sequence is CASSRGQGWEETQYF. The DNA of the CDR3 is TGTGCCAGCTCGAGGGGTCAGGGGTGGGAAGAGACCCAGTACTTC.

This clonotype appeared a few times. This is likely a read error, given that the CDR3 carries no conserved phenylalanine or tryptophan at its end. The rearrangement links TRBV12-3 or TRBV12-4 to TRBJ2-2, with D possibly being TRBD2 (5 bases). This CDR3 region has 13 residues. V was clipped by 4 bases and J by 8 bases, with 11 bases between them. In DNA, the CDR3 is TGTGCCAGCAGTTACGGGATCCCAGGGGAGCTGTTTCTT. It yields the protein CASSYGIPGELFL.

V and J are TRBV11-2 and TRBJ2-2; D ambiguous. This CDR3 is built from 15 residues. Germline V CDR1 and CDR2: SGHAT, FQNNGV. With 3 bases removed from V and 1 base from J, the gap between germline ends came to 9 bases. In DNA form, the CDR3 reads TGTGCCAGCAGCTTGGCAGAGATGAACACCGGGGAGCTGTTTTTT. Translated, it gives CASSLAEMNTGELFF.

This clonotype was observed many times. This chain joins TRBV29-1 and TRBJ1-3; D remains unclear. The V and J ends lost 4 bases and 4 bases respectively, with 11 bases between them. CDR1 and CDR2 from the germline V gene are SQVTM and ANQGSEA. This CDR3 is 13 amino acids long. The CDR3 DNA reads as TGCAGCGTTGCCAGGCGTGGGGGAAACACCATATATTTT. This sequence encodes CSVARRGGNTIYF.

The V and J genes are TRBV27 and TRBJ2-7, with 8 bases that match TRBD1. Germline V lookup: CDR1 MNHEY, CDR2 SMNVEV (reference sequence). The CDR3 loop spans 12 amino acids. V shed 5 bases, J shed 6 bases, and the junction held 3 bases outside the gene matches. CDR3 residues: CASSPRGPEQYF. The CDR3 region has the DNA TGTGCCAGCAGTCCCAGGGGGCCCGAGCAGTACTTC.

Only a few counts were recorded for this clonotype. The genes are TRBV6-5 and TRBJ2-3; TRBD2 agrees at 12 bases. The CDR3 runs 17 residues. V was pared by 0 bases and J by 0 bases, with 1 base of the junction left unmatched. Per the germline V gene, CDR1 is MNHEY and CDR2 is SVGAGI. CDR3 protein: CASSYSGLAGSTDTQYF. The DNA of the CDR3 is TGTGCCAGCAGTTACTCCGGACTAGCGGGGAGCACAGATACGCAGTATTTT.

The CDR3 sequence: CAWSPTGTGEAFF. The CDR3 coding sequence is TGTGCCTGGAGTCCAACAGGGACCGGTGAAGCTTTCTTT. V and J are TRBV30 and TRBJ1-1; TRBD1 is a possible D gene (6 bases). The CDR3 is 13 amino acids. Trimming left V 2 bases short and J 7 bases short, with 14 bases between. The germline V gene encodes CDR1 GTSNPN and CDR2 SVGIG (reference sequence).

The chain links TRBV25-1 to TRBJ1-4; D uncertain. The CDR3 loop spans 13 amino acids. From germline, CDR1 is MGHDK and CDR2 SYGVNS. Between the trimmed V and J ends, which lost 6 bases and 4 bases, there was a span of 9 bases. CDR3 protein: CASRTPYNEKLFF. CDR3 coding DNA: TGTGCCAGCAGGACTCCTTATAATGAAAAACTGTTTTTT.

A few counts support this clonotype. The chain uses TRBV13 and TRBJ2-1, with 8 bases aligning to TRBD1. V shed 3 bases and J 9 bases; nucleotides not matched to a gene: 16. This CDR3 region has 17 residues. Germline V gives CDR1 PRHDT, CDR2 FYEKMQ (reference sequence). The CDR3 sequence: CASSLATQGAIKGEQFF. CDR3 sequence (DNA): TGTGCCAGCAGCTTGGCAACCCAGGGGGCGATTAAGGGTGAGCAGTTCTTC. The whole variable domain, remainder taken from reference TRBV13 and TRBJ2-1, is AAGVIQSPRHLIKEKRETATLKCYPIPRHDTVYWYQQGPGQDPQFLISFYEKMQSDKGSIPDRFSAQQFSDYHSELNMSSLELGDSALYFCASSLATQGAIKGEQFFGPGTRLTVL.

The rearrangement joins TRBV11-3 to TRBJ2-2, with TRBD2 as a possible D gene (6 bases). CDR3 length: 15 residues. Germline CDR1 reads SGHNT; CDR2 reads YENEEA. Trimming cost V 6 bases and J 1 base, with 12 bases left between them. The CDR3 protein is CASRPAGGNTGELFF. The CDR3 nucleotides read TGTGCCAGCAGACCAGCGGGTGGGAACACCGGGGAGCTGTTTTTT. The full variable domain, completed using reference TRBV11-3 and TRBJ2-2, is EAGVVQSPRYKIIEKKQPVAFWCNPISGHNTLYWYLQNLGQGPELLIRYENEEAVDDSQLPKDRFSAERLKGVDSTLKIQPAELGDSAVYLCASRPAGGNTGELFFGEGSRLTVL.

The rearrangement joins TRBV10-3 to TRBJ2-1; no clear D. The CDR3 runs to 14 residues. V gave up 2 bases and J gave up 8 bases, with 13 bases separating them. The germline CDR1 and CDR2 sequences are ENHRY and SYGVKD. CDR3 in DNA: TGTGCCATCAGTGAGCCCACGCTTGGGGATGAGCAGTTCTTC. This gives the protein CAISEPTLGDEQFF.

This clonotype was found many times. The chain employs TRBV4-3 and TRBJ2-2, with a weak D call TRBD2 (5 bases). Trimming cost V 3 bases and J 1 base, with 6 bases left between them. The CDR3 extends over 14 amino acids. Germline V gene lookup returns CDR1 LGHNA and CDR2 YSLEER. The CDR3 nucleotides read TGCGCCAGCAGCCAGGACTTGAACACCGGGGAGCTGTTTTTT. Protein: CASSQDLNTGELFF.

This clonotype was detected only a few times. The chain combines TRBV6-1 with TRBJ2-3; 12 nucleotides match TRBD1. The junction had 8 bases not matched to a gene; V was cut back by 5 bases and J by 8 bases. The CDR3 spans 15 residues. Germline V gene data show CDR1 as MNHNS and CDR2 as SASEGT. In DNA, the CDR3 is TGTGCCAGCAGTCCCGGGACAGGGGGCTCGGGTACGCAGTATTTT. It codes for CASSPGTGGSGTQYF.

This clonotype was counted many times. In DNA, the CDR3 is TGCAGCGCTGGACAAGTTCTTTACAATGAGCAGTTCTTC. Its protein is CSAGQVLYNEQFF. The chain is built from TRBV20-1 and TRBJ2-1; D might be TRBD1 (5 bases). The CDR3 extends over 13 amino acids. Germline CDR1 and CDR2: DFQATT and SNEGSKA (reference sequence).

This clonotype was counted at least ten times. V usage is TRBV4-3 and J usage is TRBJ2-3; tentatively, D is TRBD2 (6 bases). CDR1 and CDR2 from the germline V gene are LGHNA and YSLEER. The CDR3 runs 15 residues. V lost 1 base, J lost 3 bases, and 11 bases lay in between. The CDR3 is CASSQGPGGTDTQYF. The DNA of the CDR3 is TGCGCCAGCAGCCAAGGTCCAGGAGGGACAGATACGCAGTATTTT.

This chain links TRBV4-2 with TRBJ1-5; no definite D call. From germline, CDR1 is LGHNA and CDR2 YNFKEQ. Trimming removed 1 base from V and 0 bases from J, with 7 bases in between. This CDR3 has 15 residues. The CDR3 region has the DNA TGTGCCAGCAGCCAAGCCCAGGTTAGCAATCAGCCCCAGCATTTT. It encodes CASSQAQVSNQPQHF.